These T cell receptor beta chains were read from a single sample in a study of blood T cell repertoires in COVID-19. Libraries were prepared by immunoSEQ multiplex PCR; TCRdb keeps only in-frame clonotypes and omits some of them. Of 650,000 to 800,000 clones listed, about 90% were seen once; the top ten hold under 0.3%. Sequenced: peripheral blood. These receptors originate from a woman between 18 and 29 years old with acute or convalescent COVID-19. CDR3s include the opening cysteine and the closing phenylalanine or tryptophan. Part of the rows lack a size; the others show once, few, many or a class for expanded clones.

J gene	V gene	clone size	CDR3 protein
TRBJ1-2	TRBV5-5	.	CASTHGGGYGYTF
TRBJ1-5	TRBV28	.	CASSLARDNNQPQHF
TRBJ2-7	TRBV6-6	.	CASRTAQKGAAEQYF
TRBJ2-7	TRBV4-1	.	CASSYRSVDEQYF
TRBJ2-1	TRBV30	.	CAWSGLAEYNEQFF
TRBJ2-7	TRBV11-2	once	CASSFGLAGTSGEQYF
TRBJ1-1	TRBV7-9	.	CASSLRGSGVVATEAFF
TRBJ1-1	TRBV27	once	CASRGQGRSTEAFF
TRBJ2-7	TRBV4-1	.	CASSPRDSTYEQYF
TRBJ2-1	TRBV4-3	.	CASSQTPSYEQFF
TRBJ1-6	TRBV11-3	.	CASSLDLSEGPWNSPLHF
TRBJ1-2	TRBV3-1/TRBV3-2	.	CASSQGSGGPTGYTF
TRBJ1-2	TRBV7-9	.	CASSPLGGLGSYGYTF
TRBJ2-1	TRBV15	.	CATSRDRPTGSNEQFF
TRBJ1-2	TRBV30	few	CAGTGFNYGYTF
TRBJ2-1	TRBV11-3	once	CASSPRGGTAEQFF
TRBJ1-3	TRBV15	.	CATSVHNPSGNTIYF
TRBJ1-5	TRBV24-1	.	CATSVFNQPQHF
TRBJ1-6	TRBV27	.	CASSPTGLFSPLHF
TRBJ1-1	TRBV13	.	CASSLATGGVNTEAFF
TRBJ1-5	TRBV6-5	.	CASSYAGAHQPQHF
TRBJ1-6	TRBV4-1	.	CASSQGQFYNSPLHF
TRBJ1-3	TRBV5-1	.	CASSLGQRRNTIYF
TRBJ2-3	TRBV3-1/TRBV3-2	.	CASSQALAGESTDTQYF
TRBJ2-1	TRBV30	.	CALSRDRGPGGWGEQFF
TRBJ2-7	TRBV3-1/TRBV3-2	.	CASTTGSPPYEQYF
TRBJ1-2	TRBV7-8	.	CASSLERVTETLNYGYTF
TRBJ2-7	TRBV9	.	CASSATGTGLREQYF
TRBJ2-7	TRBV18	.	CASSPDRIYEQYF
TRBJ2-7	TRBV5-1	.	CASSGQGSHEQYF
TRBJ2-3	TRBV7-9	.	CASTLQRGLRTDTQYF
TRBJ1-2	TRBV5-4	.	CASSLSPEANYGYTF
TRBJ1-2	TRBV5-4	.	CASSLGWGVNYGYTF
TRBJ2-7	TRBV21-1	.	CASSIFTRGSYEQYF
TRBJ2-3	TRBV4-1	.	CASSQYRGDTQYF
TRBJ2-4	TRBV4-1	.	CASRDDSWLAGGRTNIQYF
TRBJ1-2	TRBV11-2	.	CASSGTAPFGYTF
TRBJ2-1	TRBV27	.	CASSSRLASSYNEQFF
TRBJ1-5	TRBV7-9	.	CASSLAGVDQPQHF
TRBJ1-1	TRBV7-9	.	CASSLWADMNTEAFF
TRBJ2-7	TRBV5-4	.	CASSLDRGYEQYF
TRBJ1-2	TRBV9	.	CASSRTENHYYGYTF
TRBJ1-5	TRBV30	.	CAWSLRSGGQQPQHF
TRBJ1-2	TRBV6-2/TRBV6-3	.	CASSPRRSRGYGYTF
TRBJ1-2	TRBV6-5	once	CASTPLGGDLYGYTF